This T cell receptor (beta chain) was captured in a study of cytomegalovirus exposure and HLA in healthy donors. Study-level findings and limits: Altogether, around 160 TCR beta chains were recorded as cytomegalovirus-associated. Most TCR sequences were rare, but some public TCRs occurred in many donors. Reported performance of the classifier showed diagnosis of cytomegalovirus status with high specificity and sensitivity.

Comments on this clone: What it binds is not known.

CDR3 length: 15 residues. CDR1 SGHTA and CDR2 FQGTGA come from the germline V gene. With V trimmed by 4 bases and J by 5 bases, 6 bases remained unmatched. Here immunoSEQ multiplex PCR was the method, and the copy in TCRdb shows in-frame clones only, minus some. The sample includes 150,000 to 200,000 clones, around nine tenths seen only once; the top ten take less than 3.5%. Sequences were obtained from PBMCs. The receptor was isolated from a man between 18 and 29 years old in good health and CMV-seropositive. The chain carries TRBV7-3 and TRBJ2-2; TRBD1 aligns across 8 bases. CDR3 bases: TGTGCCAGCAGCTCTCAGGGGGCCAGAACCGGGGAGCTGTTTTTT. Translated, it gives CASSSQGARTGELFF.